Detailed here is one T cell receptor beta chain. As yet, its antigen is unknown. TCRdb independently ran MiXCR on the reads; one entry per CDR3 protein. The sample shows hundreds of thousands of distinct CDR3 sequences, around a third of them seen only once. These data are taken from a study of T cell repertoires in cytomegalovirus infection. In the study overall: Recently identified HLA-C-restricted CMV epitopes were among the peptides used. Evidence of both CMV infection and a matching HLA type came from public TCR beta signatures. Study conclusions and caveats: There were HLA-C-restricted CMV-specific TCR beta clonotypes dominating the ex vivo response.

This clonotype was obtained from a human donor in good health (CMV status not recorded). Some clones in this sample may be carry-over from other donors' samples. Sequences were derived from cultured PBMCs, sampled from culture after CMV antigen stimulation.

CDR3 nucleotides: TGTGCCAGCAGTGACGGGAACGGGGATACGCAGTATTTT. Its protein is CASSDGNGDTQYF. The V gene is TRBV2, the J gene TRBJ2-3; D is possibly TRBD2 (5 bases). Germline CDR1 reads SNHLY; CDR2 reads FYNNEI. The CDR3 contains 13 residues. Trimming pared 3 bases from V and 6 bases from J, leaving 10 bases between.